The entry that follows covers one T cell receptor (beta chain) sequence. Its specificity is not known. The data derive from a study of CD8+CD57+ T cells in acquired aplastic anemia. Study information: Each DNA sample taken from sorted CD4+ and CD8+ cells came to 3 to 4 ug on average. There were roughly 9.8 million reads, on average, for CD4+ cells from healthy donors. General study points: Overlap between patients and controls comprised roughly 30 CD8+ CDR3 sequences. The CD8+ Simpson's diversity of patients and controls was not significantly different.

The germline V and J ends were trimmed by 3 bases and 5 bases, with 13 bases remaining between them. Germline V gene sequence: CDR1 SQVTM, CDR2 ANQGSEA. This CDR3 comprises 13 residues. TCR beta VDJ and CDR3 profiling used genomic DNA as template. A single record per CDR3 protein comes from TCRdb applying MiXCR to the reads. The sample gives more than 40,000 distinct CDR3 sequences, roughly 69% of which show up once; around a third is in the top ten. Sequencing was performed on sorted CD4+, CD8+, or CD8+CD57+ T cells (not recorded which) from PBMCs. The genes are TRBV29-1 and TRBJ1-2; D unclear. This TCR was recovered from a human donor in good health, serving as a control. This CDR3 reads CSVEDVEIYGYTF. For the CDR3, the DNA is TGCAGCGTTGAGGACGTGGAGATATATGGCTACACCTTC.